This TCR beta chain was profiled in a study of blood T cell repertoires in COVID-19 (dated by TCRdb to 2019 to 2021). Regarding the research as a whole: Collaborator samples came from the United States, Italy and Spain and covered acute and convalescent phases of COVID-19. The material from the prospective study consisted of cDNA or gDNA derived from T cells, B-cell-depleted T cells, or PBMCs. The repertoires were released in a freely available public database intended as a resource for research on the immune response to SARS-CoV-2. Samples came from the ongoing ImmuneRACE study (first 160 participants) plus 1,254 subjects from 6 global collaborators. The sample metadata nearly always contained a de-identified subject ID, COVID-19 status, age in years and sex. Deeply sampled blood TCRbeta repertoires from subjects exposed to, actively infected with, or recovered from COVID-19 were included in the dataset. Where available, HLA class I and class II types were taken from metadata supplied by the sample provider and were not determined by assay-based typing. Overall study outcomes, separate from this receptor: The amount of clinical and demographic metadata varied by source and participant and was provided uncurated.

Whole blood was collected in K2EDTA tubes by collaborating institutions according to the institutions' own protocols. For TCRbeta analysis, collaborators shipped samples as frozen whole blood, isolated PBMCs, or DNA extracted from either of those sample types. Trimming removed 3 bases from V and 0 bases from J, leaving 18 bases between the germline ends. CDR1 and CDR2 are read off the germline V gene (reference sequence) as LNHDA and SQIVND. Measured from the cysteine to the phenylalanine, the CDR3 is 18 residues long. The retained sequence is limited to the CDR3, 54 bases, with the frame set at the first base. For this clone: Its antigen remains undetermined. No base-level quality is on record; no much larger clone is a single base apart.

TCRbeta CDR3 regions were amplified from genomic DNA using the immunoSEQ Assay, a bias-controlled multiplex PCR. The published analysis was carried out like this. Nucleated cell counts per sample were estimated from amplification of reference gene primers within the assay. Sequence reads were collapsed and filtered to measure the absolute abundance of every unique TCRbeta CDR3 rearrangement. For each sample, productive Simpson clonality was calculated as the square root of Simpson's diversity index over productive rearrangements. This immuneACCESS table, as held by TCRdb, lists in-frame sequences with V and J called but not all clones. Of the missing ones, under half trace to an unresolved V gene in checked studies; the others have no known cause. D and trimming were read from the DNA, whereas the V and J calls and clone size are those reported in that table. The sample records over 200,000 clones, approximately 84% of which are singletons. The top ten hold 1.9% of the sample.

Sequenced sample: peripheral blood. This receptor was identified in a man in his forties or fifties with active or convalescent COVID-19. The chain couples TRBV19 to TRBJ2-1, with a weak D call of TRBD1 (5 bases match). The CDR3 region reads CASSIAALQGTSYNEQFF. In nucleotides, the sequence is TGTGCCAGTAGTATCGCCGCCCTCCAGGGTACCTCCTACAATGAGCAGTTCTTC.